The clone carrying this T cell receptor beta chain showed up many times. The source of the sample is a study of low-dose radiotherapy and immunotherapy resistance in tumors. About the research overall: A total of 13 Gy over 26 weeks was given to Cohort 2 as 1 Gy per fraction every two weeks. Patients were on oral aspirin 300 mg taken daily for four cycles from cycle 1 day 1.

Time point denoted: before trial treatment. The donors, trial participants, received nivolumab, ipilimumab, aspirin, low-dose cyclophosphamide and low-dose radiotherapy. TRAV- and TRBV-specific primers were used for first-strand cDNA, which covered alpha and beta chains. The PCR that amplified TCRs ran for 15 to 25 cycles, relying on a constant-region primer and a V-primer adapter. Each CDR3 protein gets one entry after TCRdb re-called the reads with MiXCR. Altogether 40,000 or so distinct CDR3 sequences are present, about 28% being singletons, with the ten largest covering 3.5% to 4.5%. CDR1 is MNHEY and CDR2 is SMNVEV in the germline V gene (reference sequence). The germline V and J ends were trimmed by 4 bases and 2 bases, with 12 bases remaining between them. The CDR3 loop spans 16 amino acids.

The genes are TRBV27 and TRBJ1-6; maybe TRBD1 (5 bases). The receptor comes from a male donor with gallbladder cancer. The sample consisted of PBMCs, taken before treatment. CDR3 residues: CASSSEAGPYNSPLHF. The CDR3 region has the DNA TGTGCCAGCAGTTCCGAGGCGGGACCCTATAATTCACCCCTCCACTTT.